This paragraph covers one TCR beta chain sequence. The sample is drawn from a study of cytomegalovirus exposure and HLA in healthy donors. In the PCR, 60 Vbeta and 13 Jbeta primers were used. Per the authors' pipeline: Some 12 million shared chains were among the roughly 80 million unique TCR beta chains that a later analysis counted. Sequencing was performed with immunoSEQ multiplex PCR; in TCRdb, only in-frame clones are kept and a portion is missing. V and J calls and clone size come straight from that table; D and trimming were deduced from the DNA. The data contain some 140,000 clones, 70% to 80% of them singletons. With 2 bases clipped from V and 5 bases from J, the junction kept 12 bases outside the gene matches. Germline V lookup: CDR1 SGHTA, CDR2 FQGNSA. The CDR3 runs 17 residues.

The rearrangement uses TRBV7-2 and TRBJ1-5; 7 bases fit TRBD1. The specimen sequenced was PBMCs. This TCR was recovered from a man aged 35 to 55 in good health and CMV-seropositive. The CDR3 coding sequence is TGTGCCAGCAGCTTAACCACGGTGACAGGGAGGCATCAGCCCCAGCATTTT. Translating it yields CASSLTTVTGRHQPQHF. The full variable domain, its missing parts supplied by reference TRBV7-2 and TRBJ1-5, is GAGVSQSPSNKVTEKGKDVELRCDPISGHTALYWYRQSLGQGLEFLIYFQGNSAPDKSGLPSDRFSAERTGGSVSTLTIQRTQQEDSAVYLCASSLTTVTGRHQPQHFGDGTRLSIL.